The text below deals with one T cell receptor (beta chain). The data were taken from a study of blood T cell repertoires in COVID-19. Study-level background: Samples of COVID-19 (acute and convalescent) were obtained from the United States, Italy and Spain. PBMCs, B-cell-depleted T cells, or T cells were the source of the cDNA or gDNA that made up the material.

In the study's own analysis: Amplification of reference gene primers was used by the study to estimate nucleated cell counts. Produced via immunoSEQ multiplex PCR; TCRdb's table is partial and in-frame only. V and J calls and clone size are given by that table; D and trimming were obtained from the DNA. Here the sample spans roughly 260,000 clones, 80% to 90% being singletons. The length of the CDR3 is 12 residues. V was trimmed by 1 base and J by 4 bases, leaving 4 bases between them. The germline gives CDR1 LGHDT, CDR2 YNNKEL (reference sequence). Specimen: peripheral blood. This TCR was sampled from a woman aged 45-59 years with acute or convalescent COVID-19. The V and J genes are TRBV3-1 (or the pseudogene TRBV3-2) and TRBJ1-2; D gene uncertain. CDR3 nucleotides: TGTGCCAGCAGCCAAGTGAGCTATGGCTACACCTTC. This codes for CASSQVSYGYTF.